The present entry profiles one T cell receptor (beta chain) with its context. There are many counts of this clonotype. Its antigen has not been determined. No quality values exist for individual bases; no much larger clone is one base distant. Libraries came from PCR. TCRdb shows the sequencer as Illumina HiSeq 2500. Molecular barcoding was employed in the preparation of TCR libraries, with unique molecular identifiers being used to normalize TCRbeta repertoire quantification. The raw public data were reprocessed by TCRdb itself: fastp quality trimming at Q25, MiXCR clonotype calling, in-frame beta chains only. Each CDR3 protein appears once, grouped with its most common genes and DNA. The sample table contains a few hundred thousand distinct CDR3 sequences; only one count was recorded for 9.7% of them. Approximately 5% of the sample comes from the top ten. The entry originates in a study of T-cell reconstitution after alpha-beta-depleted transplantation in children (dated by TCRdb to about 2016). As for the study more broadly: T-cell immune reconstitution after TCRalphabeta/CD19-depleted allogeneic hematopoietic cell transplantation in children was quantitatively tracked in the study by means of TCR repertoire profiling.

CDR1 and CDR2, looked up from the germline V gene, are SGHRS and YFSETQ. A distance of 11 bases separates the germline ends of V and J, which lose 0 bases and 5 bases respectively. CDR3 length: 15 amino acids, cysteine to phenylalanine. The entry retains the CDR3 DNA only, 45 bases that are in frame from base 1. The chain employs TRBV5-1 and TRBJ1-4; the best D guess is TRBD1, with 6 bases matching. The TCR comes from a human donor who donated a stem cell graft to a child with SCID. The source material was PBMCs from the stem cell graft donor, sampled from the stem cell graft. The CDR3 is CASSLADRQNEKLFF. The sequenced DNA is TGCGCCAGCAGCTTGGCGGACAGACAGAATGAAAAACTGTTTTTT.